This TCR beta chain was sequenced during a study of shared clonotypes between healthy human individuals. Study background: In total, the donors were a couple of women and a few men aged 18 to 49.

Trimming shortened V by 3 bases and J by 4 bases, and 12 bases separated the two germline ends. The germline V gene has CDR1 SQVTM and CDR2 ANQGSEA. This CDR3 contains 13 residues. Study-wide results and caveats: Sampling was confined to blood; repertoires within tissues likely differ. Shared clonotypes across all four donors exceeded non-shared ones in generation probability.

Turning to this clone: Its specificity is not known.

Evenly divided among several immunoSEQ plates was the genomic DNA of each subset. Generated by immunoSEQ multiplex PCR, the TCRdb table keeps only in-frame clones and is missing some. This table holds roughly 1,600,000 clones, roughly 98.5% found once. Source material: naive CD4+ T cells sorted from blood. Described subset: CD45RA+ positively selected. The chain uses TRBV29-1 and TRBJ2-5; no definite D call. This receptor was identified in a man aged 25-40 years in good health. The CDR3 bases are TGCAGCGTTGAGGCGAGAGCCACAGAGACCCAGTACTTC. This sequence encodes CSVEARATETQYF.